The rows below give T cell receptor beta chains drawn from one sample of a study of cytomegalovirus exposure and HLA in healthy donors. The assay was immunoSEQ multiplex PCR, and TCRdb's table has in-frame clones only and misses some. The table lists some 160,000 clones, roughly four fifths of them singletons. The sequencing sample was made of PBMCs. The receptor set was obtained from a male donor in good health and CMV-seropositive. The CDR3 runs from the conserved cysteine through the conserved F or W. A D gene is named only where the DNA matches it firmly. Only some rows state a clone size, as once, few, many or a class for expanded clones.

D	V	size	J	DNA	CDR3
NA	TRBV30	few	TRBJ2-2	TGTGCCTGGAGTGTACTGAACACCGGGGAGCTGTTTTTT	CAWSVLNTGELFF
TRBD2	TRBV5-4	NA	TRBJ2-1	TGTGCCAGCAGCTTGTTCGGGACTAGCACCTGGGATGAGCAGTTCTTC	CASSLFGTSTWDEQFF
NA	TRBV14	NA	TRBJ2-2	TGTGCCAGCCGAAAACAGGGGAACACCGGGGAGCTGTTTTTT	CASRKQGNTGELFF
NA	TRBV11-2	once	TRBJ1-2	TGTGCCAGCAGCTTAGCTCCGGGGAACAACTATGGCTACACCTTC	CASSLAPGNNYGYTF
NA	TRBV14	NA	TRBJ1-2	TGTGCCAGCAGCCAGGATCTCGGGTATGGCTACACCTTC	CASSQDLGYGYTF
NA	TRBV30	NA	TRBJ2-2	TGTGCCTGGAGCTTCATGAGGGGGTACACCGGGGAGCTGTTTTTT	CAWSFMRGYTGELFF
TRBD1	TRBV19	NA	TRBJ1-2	TGTGCCACCAATAACATACAGGGGGCCTATGGCTACACCTTC	CATNNIQGAYGYTF
NA	TRBV4-3	NA	TRBJ1-1	TGCGCCAGCAGCTTACAGGGTCTGAACACTGAAGCTTTCTTT	CASSLQGLNTEAFF
NA	TRBV5-1	NA	TRBJ2-5	TGCGCCAGCAGCTTAGGGGGAGGGGAGACCCAGTACTTC	CASSLGGGETQYF
NA	TRBV18	NA	TRBJ2-7	TGTGCCAGCTCAAGGACAGTTGGCGAGCAGTACTTC	CASSRTVGEQYF
NA	TRBV7-2	once	TRBJ1-2	TGTGCCAGCAGCTTAGGACGGCCTAGGGGCTACACCTTC	CASSLGRPRGYTF
NA	TRBV18	NA	TRBJ2-7	TGTGCCAGCTCACCCCTTATCCAGGGCCACGAGCAGTACTTC	CASSPLIQGHEQYF
TRBD1	TRBV5-8	NA	TRBJ1-5	TGTGCCAGCAGCTTCGGGACAGACCTTTTGGCGAAGCCCCAGCATTTT	CASSFGTDLLAKPQHF
TRBD2	TRBV7-7	NA	TRBJ2-1	TGTGCCAGCAGCCCCCGGGGGTCTAGCGGGAGTTTCAATGAGCAGTTCTTC	CASSPRGSSGSFNEQFF
NA	TRBV6-1	NA	TRBJ2-7	TGTGCCAGCAGTGAAGTTGGGGGGTCACCCGACGAGCAGTACTTC	CASSEVGGSPDEQYF
TRBD1	TRBV29-1	NA	TRBJ2-7	TGCAGCGTTAGGACAGGGCCGTACGAGCAGTACTTC	CSVRTGPYEQYF
NA	TRBV7-2	NA	TRBJ2-2	TGTGCCAGCAGCCGCCGAGACAGAGAGAACACCGGGGAGCTGTTTTTT	CASSRRDRENTGELFF
TRBD1	TRBV10-3	NA	TRBJ1-1	TGTGCCATCAGGGGACAGGGGGCCGGTGAAGCTTTCTTT	CAIRGQGAGEAFF
TRBD1	TRBV25-1	NA	TRBJ2-1	TGTGCCAGCAGTGGTACAGGGGGCTCCTACAATGAGCAGTTCTTC	CASSGTGGSYNEQFF
NA	TRBV18	few	TRBJ1-4	TGTGCCAGCTCACCGAACTCCCCAGGGGACCTGTTTTTT	CASSPNSPGDLFF
TRBD2	TRBV27	NA	TRBJ2-7	TGTGCCAGCAGTTTATCGGGGGGGAGTTACTCCTACGAGCAGTACTTC	CASSLSGGSYSYEQYF
TRBD1	TRBV5-5	once	TRBJ1-5	TGTGCCAGCAGCTTGGACCGCCTGGGACAGCGCAATCAGCCCCAGCATTTT	CASSLDRLGQRNQPQHF
NA	TRBV18	NA	TRBJ2-3	TGTGCCAGCTCACAGACTGGTAACACAGATACGCAGTATTTT	CASSQTGNTDTQYF
NA	TRBV28	NA	TRBJ2-7	TGTGCCAGTTCTAGCACCGGGACAAACTCCTACGAGCAGTACTTC	CASSSTGTNSYEQYF
TRBD1	TRBV6-5	NA	TRBJ1-2	TGTGCCAGCAGTCTTAGGACAGGGTACGGCTACACCTTC	CASSLRTGYGYTF
TRBD1	TRBV7-2	NA	TRBJ1-1	TGTGCCAGCAGCTCCGCCGGGACAGGGGGTGCCAGAGAAGCTTTCTTT	CASSSAGTGGAREAFF
TRBD1	TRBV10-1	NA	TRBJ2-7	TGCGCCAGCAGTGCAGGGGCAGGGGGAACCCACGAGCAGTACTTC	CASSAGAGGTHEQYF
NA	TRBV18	NA	TRBJ2-4	TGTGCCAGCTCACCTATCCGCGGCGCGTACGACATTCAGTACTTC	CASSPIRGAYDIQYF
TRBD2	TRBV11-2	NA	TRBJ2-5	TGTGCCAGCAGACTAGCGGGGGGGCTGGAGACCCAGTACTTC	CASRLAGGLETQYF
NA	TRBV7-9	few	TRBJ2-1	TGTGCCAGCAGCTTATCCAGGGGCTACAATGAGCAGTTCTTC	CASSLSRGYNEQFF
TRBD1	TRBV10-3	NA	TRBJ2-3	TGTGCCATCAGTGAGTCTAAAGGGGGCTCGTTCACAGATACGCAGTATTTT	CAISESKGGSFTDTQYF
TRBD2	TRBV9	NA	TRBJ2-7	TGTGCCAGCAGCGTAGAGTCGGGACTAGCGTGGGATTTCTACGAGCAGTACTTC	CASSVESGLAWDFYEQYF
TRBD1	TRBV6-5	once	TRBJ1-3	TGTGCCAGCAGTCGGGACAGGGGCTTTGGAAACACCATATATTTT	CASSRDRGFGNTIYF
NA	TRBV5-1	NA	TRBJ2-3	TGCGCCAGCAGCTGGGGCGGGGCCGCAGATACGCAGTATTTT	CASSWGGAADTQYF